The rows below give T cell receptor beta chains drawn from one sample of a study of T cell changes during pregnancy in multiple sclerosis. This table comes from immunoSEQ multiplex PCR, and its TCRdb copy is limited to in-frame clones, with some not included. The repertoire holds 50,000 to 60,000 clones, with about nine tenths as singletons. This specimen was peripheral blood, taken in the first trimester of pregnancy. Every receptor here comes from a female donor in good health, enrolled as a control in a pregnancy study. Both conserved end residues are part of each CDR3. Fields, in order: CDR3 protein, CDR3 DNA, J gene, clone size, V gene, D gene. D genes are given only for firm matches. Size is omitted from some rows. Given values are once, few, many or a class for expanded clones.

CASSDRAANTGELFF | TGTGCCAGCAGCGACAGGGCTGCGAACACCGGGGAGCTGTTTTTT | TRBJ2-2 | . | TRBV27 | TRBD1
CASSGQGYYGYTF | TGTGCCAGCAGCGGACAGGGGTACTATGGCTACACCTTC | TRBJ1-2 | . | TRBV2 | TRBD1
CAWSTFRQGNTGELFF | TGTGCCTGGAGTACTTTCCGACAGGGGAACACCGGGGAGCTGTTTTTT | TRBJ2-2 | . | TRBV30 | TRBD1
CASSFRLALTGELFF | TGTGCCAGCAGTTTCAGGCTAGCGCTTACCGGGGAGCTGTTTTTT | TRBJ2-2 | . | TRBV27 | .
CAINRDGGEDTQYF | TGTGCCATCAACCGGGACGGGGGGGAAGATACGCAGTATTTT | TRBJ2-3 | . | TRBV10-3 | TRBD2
CASKYPDTEAFF | TGTGCCAGTAAATACCCGGACACTGAAGCTTTCTTT | TRBJ1-1 | . | TRBV19 | .
CASSQEGPAGGSYEQYF | TGTGCCAGCAGCCAAGAGGGCCCAGCGGGAGGTAGTTACGAGCAGTACTTC | TRBJ2-7 | medium-sized | TRBV4-2 | TRBD2
CASSGRAFGGTDTQYF | TGTGCCAGCAGTGGGAGGGCCTTCGGGGGCACAGATACGCAGTATTTT | TRBJ2-3 | . | TRBV13 | TRBD2
CSVGQSGANVLTF | TGCAGCGTTGGACAGTCTGGGGCCAACGTCCTGACTTTC | TRBJ2-6 | . | TRBV29-1 | .
CASTQTVPIYEQYF | TGTGCCAGCACACAGACAGTCCCTATCTACGAGCAGTACTTC | TRBJ2-7 | . | TRBV27 | .
CASSSRTGYGNEQFF | TGTGCCAGCAGCTCCCGGACAGGGTACGGCAATGAGCAGTTCTTC | TRBJ2-1 | . | TRBV7-8 | TRBD1
CASSWSGGSTDTQYF | TGCGCCAGCAGCTGGAGCGGGGGGTCCACAGATACGCAGTATTTT | TRBJ2-3 | . | TRBV5-1 | TRBD2
CASAPGLSYEQYF | TGCGCCAGCGCCCCGGGTCTCTCCTACGAGCAGTACTTC | TRBJ2-7 | . | TRBV5-1 | .
CAWSVSDRDNSPLHF | TGTGCCTGGAGTGTCAGTGACAGAGATAATTCACCCCTCCACTTT | TRBJ1-6 | few | TRBV30 | .
CASSLSLGVGETQYF | TGTGCCAGCAGTTTATCATTGGGAGTCGGAGAGACCCAGTACTTC | TRBJ2-5 | . | TRBV27 | .
CASTISGGQETQYF | TGTGCCAGCACCATCTCCGGGGGTCAAGAGACCCAGTACTTC | TRBJ2-5 | . | TRBV7-2 | .
CASSEGRGSGRDNEQFF | TGTGCCAGCAGTGAGGGTAGAGGTAGCGGGAGAGACAATGAGCAGTTCTTC | TRBJ2-1 | . | TRBV25-1 | TRBD2
CASSSGDRTKNIQYF | TGTGCCAGCAGTTCTGGGGACAGAACCAAAAACATTCAGTACTTC | TRBJ2-4 | . | TRBV28 | TRBD1
CASSRDRASPLHF | TGTGCCAGCTCCCGGGACAGGGCTTCACCCCTCCACTTT | TRBJ1-6 | . | TRBV28 | TRBD1
CASSSDRYEQYF | TGTGCCAGTAGTTCCGACAGATACGAGCAGTACTTC | TRBJ2-7 | . | TRBV19 | .
CASRQMGGTEAFF | TGTGCCAGCAGACAAATGGGGGGGACTGAAGCTTTCTTT | TRBJ1-1 | . | TRBV14 | .
CASSYGGVSLDTQYF | TGTGCCAGCAGTTACGGGGGGGTGTCCTTGGATACGCAGTATTTT | TRBJ2-3 | . | TRBV6-5 | TRBD2
CASSLVLAGHTDTQYF | TGTGCCAGCAGCTTAGTACTAGCGGGACACACAGATACGCAGTATTTT | TRBJ2-3 | once | TRBV13 | TRBD2
CTSSSGLADRGHEQFF | TGCACCAGCAGCTCGGGGCTAGCGGACAGAGGGCATGAGCAGTTCTTC | TRBJ2-1 | . | TRBV1 | .
CASSLAGGQGTGELFF | TGTGCCAGCAGTCTAGCGGGAGGGCAGGGCACCGGGGAGCTGTTTTTT | TRBJ2-2 | once | TRBV6-6 | TRBD2
CASSRRQGSHYGYTF | TGTGCCAGCAGCAGAAGACAGGGGTCCCACTATGGCTACACCTTC | TRBJ1-2 | . | TRBV7-9 | TRBD1
CASSQDPGREGGEAFF | TGCGCCAGCAGCCAAGATCCGGGCAGGGAGGGTGGTGAAGCTTTCTTT | TRBJ1-1 | . | TRBV4-1 | .
CASSLGTSGEGPDTQYF | TGTGCCAGCAGCTTGGGGACTAGCGGGGAGGGCCCAGATACGCAGTATTTT | TRBJ2-3 | . | TRBV11-2 | TRBD2
CARFFYGYTF | TGTGCCCGGTTTTTCTATGGCTACACCTTC | TRBJ1-2 | . | TRBV9 | .
CSVVGSAREGETQYF | TGCAGCGTTGTGGGATCAGCAAGAGAGGGAGAGACCCAGTACTTC | TRBJ2-5 | . | TRBV29-1 | .
CASGRTSGRNEQFF | TGCGCCAGCGGGCGGACTAGCGGGAGGAATGAGCAGTTCTTC | TRBJ2-1 | . | TRBV5-1 | TRBD2
CASSLDRDTEAFF | TGTGCCAGCAGCCTGGACAGGGACACTGAAGCTTTCTTT | TRBJ1-1 | . | TRBV6-1 | TRBD1
CASSLRDRGRGTAFF | TGTGCCAGCAGCCTCCGGGACAGGGGGCGCGGGACAGCTTTCTTT | TRBJ1-1 | . | TRBV5-6 | TRBD1
CASSDLRGPTSYEQYF | TGTGCCAGCAGTGACCTCAGGGGTCCTACCTCCTACGAGCAGTACTTC | TRBJ2-7 | . | TRBV28 | .
CASRLARWDRGRVF | TGTGCAAGTCGCTTAGCCCGATGGGACAGGGGGAGGGTCTTC | TRBJ1-2 | . | TRBV12-2 | .
CASSADRNRNTIYF | TGTGCCAGCAGCGCAGACAGGAATCGGAACACCATATATTTT | TRBJ1-3 | . | TRBV7-8 | .
CASSLGREPRPFF | TGTGCCAGCAGCTTAGGCAGGGAACCAAGGCCGTTCTTC | TRBJ2-1 | . | TRBV7-9 | .
CASSYDTPPNSPLHF | TGTGCCAGCAGTTACGACACCCCCCCGAATTCACCCCTCCACTTT | TRBJ1-6 | . | TRBV6-5 | .
CASSDRSRVSSYEQYF | TGTGCCAGCAGTGACCGCTCCAGGGTGTCGTCGTACGAGCAGTACTTC | TRBJ2-7 | . | TRBV6-1 | .
CATSRDQGGAGNEKLFF | TGTGCCACCAGCAGAGATCAAGGGGGCGCCGGTAATGAAAAACTGTTTTTT | TRBJ1-4 | once | TRBV15 | TRBD1
CASSRGLDYGYTF | TGTGCCAGCAGCAGGGGGCTTGACTATGGCTACACCTTC | TRBJ1-2 | . | TRBV11-2 | TRBD1